Listed below are T cell receptor beta chains from one sample, sequenced in a study of OX40 agonist ivuxolimab in advanced cancers. Assay: immunoSEQ multiplex PCR; the TCRdb copy retains only in-frame clones and omits some. Here the sample spans about 70,000 clones, 87% being singletons. This sample comprised CD4+ or CD8+ T cells sorted from blood, obtained in a trial of the OX40 agonist ivuxolimab. These TCRs come from an adult with an advanced solid tumor such as melanoma, head and neck, liver or kidney cancer. CDR3s include the opening cysteine and the closing phenylalanine or tryptophan. D genes are given only for firm matches. Some rows have no size entry. The others give once, few or many, or a class for an expanded clone.

clone size	V gene	J gene	D gene	CDR3 DNA	CDR3 protein
once	TRBV27	TRBJ2-7	.	TGTGCCAGCAGACTAGGGGGTGGCTACGAGCAGTACTTC	CASRLGGGYEQYF
few	TRBV19	TRBJ1-4	.	TGTGCCAGTAGTATAGTAACAGCAACTAATGAAAAACTGTTTTTT	CASSIVTATNEKLFF
.	TRBV7-3	TRBJ2-7	.	TGTGCCAGCAGCTTGACGGGTCTCACCTACGAGCAGTACTTC	CASSLTGLTYEQYF
once	TRBV7-6	TRBJ2-5	.	TGTGCCAGCAGCTTGGTACCACCGACCGGGAACCCGGAAGAGACCCAGTACTTC	CASSLVPPTGNPEETQYF
.	TRBV5-4	TRBJ1-1	TRBD1	TGTGCCAGCACCTTGGACAGGGGGCGCGGCGTGAACACTGAAGCTTTCTTT	CASTLDRGRGVNTEAFF
.	TRBV5-6	TRBJ2-6	TRBD1	TGTGCCAGCAGCTTGGTTCAGGGGGCTTTTGGGGCCAACGTCCTGACTTTC	CASSLVQGAFGANVLTF
.	TRBV11-2	TRBJ2-5	TRBD2	TGTGCCAGCAGCCCCCGCGGAGCGGGGGATCCTGAGACCCAGTACTTC	CASSPRGAGDPETQYF
.	TRBV9	TRBJ1-1	TRBD1	TGTGCCAGCAGCGTAGGTGGCGGACAGGGTCTTAGGGACACTGAAGCTTTCTTT	CASSVGGGQGLRDTEAFF
few	TRBV5-6	TRBJ2-5	.	TGTGCCAGCAGCCGCAGGGTCCCGTACCAAGAGACCCAGTACTTC	CASSRRVPYQETQYF
.	TRBV7-2	TRBJ1-3	.	TGTGCCAGCAGCTCGTCAGGGGCTTCTGGAAACACCATATATTTT	CASSSSGASGNTIYF
.	TRBV7-2	TRBJ2-3	TRBD2	TGTGCCAGCAGCTGGGGACTAGCGGTCACAGATACGCAGTATTTT	CASSWGLAVTDTQYF
.	TRBV10-3	TRBJ1-4	.	TGTGCCATCAGACCAAGCCCAAATGAAAAACTGTTTTTT	CAIRPSPNEKLFF
.	TRBV5-4	TRBJ1-3	TRBD1	TGTGCCAGCAGCTTTGACAGGGGGTCTGGAAACACCATATATTTT	CASSFDRGSGNTIYF
.	TRBV6-5	TRBJ2-1	.	TGTGCCAGCGGACCCCCTCCTGAGCAGTTCTTC	CASGPPPEQFF
.	TRBV2	TRBJ2-7	TRBD1	TGTGCCAGCAGCGGGACAGCCTACGAGCAGTACTTC	CASSGTAYEQYF
.	TRBV21-1	TRBJ2-7	.	TGTGCCAGCGGAGTGTTTATCATTCGGGATAAAACCTACGAGCAGTACTTC	CASGVFIIRDKTYEQYF
.	TRBV10-1	TRBJ2-5	TRBD1	TGCGCCAGCAGTAAGACAGGGGGGGAGACCCAGTACTTC	CASSKTGGETQYF
.	TRBV27	TRBJ1-5	.	TGTGCCAGCAGTTTATCGAAGGGAAATCAGCCCCAGCATTTT	CASSLSKGNQPQHF
.	TRBV7-3	TRBJ1-6	.	TGTGCCAGCAGGGCTACAGGGTCGCGCTCACCCCTCCACTTT	CASRATGSRSPLHF
.	TRBV29-1	TRBJ1-2	.	TGCAGCGTTGAAGGGGGCGGGGGAGACTATGGCTACACCTTC	CSVEGGGGDYGYTF
.	TRBV30	TRBJ2-1	.	TGTGCCTGGAGCAAGTGGGACCGTAGCTCCTACAATGAGCAGTTCTTC	CAWSKWDRSSYNEQFF
few	TRBV2	TRBJ2-3	.	TGTGCCAGCTTCGGGGGCGGCACAGATACGCAGTATTTT	CASFGGGTDTQYF
.	TRBV5-6	TRBJ1-1	TRBD1	TGTGCCAGCAGCTTCCCAGGGGGGAGTACTGAAGCTTTCTTT	CASSFPGGSTEAFF
.	TRBV5-4	TRBJ2-1	TRBD2	TGTGCCAGCAGGGTAACTAGCGGGAGGTTCAATGAGCAGTTCTTC	CASRVTSGRFNEQFF
.	TRBV7-9	TRBJ1-1	.	TGTGCCAGCAGCCACAGAGGTTCCGATGAGAAAGGGACTGAAGCTTTCTTT	CASSHRGSDEKGTEAFF
.	TRBV9	TRBJ1-3	.	TGTGCCAGCAGCGAAGGGATGTCACAGTTCGCATCTGGAAACACCATATATTTT	CASSEGMSQFASGNTIYF
.	TRBV7-3	TRBJ2-6	.	TGTGCCAGCAGCTCACCCCTGGTCTCGTCTGGGGCCAACGTCCTGACTTTC	CASSSPLVSSGANVLTF
.	TRBV27	TRBJ1-6	.	TGTGCCAGCAGTTTAAATCCAGGATTAAGGAATTCACCCCTCCACTTT	CASSLNPGLRNSPLHF
.	TRBV18	TRBJ2-5	.	TGTGCCAGCTCACCCCTAGGGGGGTGGGAGCAGTACTTC	CASSPLGGWEQYF
.	TRBV5-5	TRBJ1-5	.	TGTGCCAGCAGTCCAGGGTTAGGCAATCAGCCCCAGCATTTT	CASSPGLGNQPQHF
.	TRBV10-3	TRBJ2-7	.	TGTGCCATCGAAGCAGGGAACTACGAGCAGTACTTC	CAIEAGNYEQYF
.	TRBV19	TRBJ2-1	.	TGTGCCAGTAAAGAGGGACTCCCCTCCTACAATGAGCAGTTCTTC	CASKEGLPSYNEQFF
few	TRBV6-5	TRBJ1-2	.	TGTGCCAGCAGTCGGGGGGCAAACTATGGCTACACCTTC	CASSRGANYGYTF
few	TRBV28	TRBJ1-2	.	TGTGCCAGCAGTTCGGGCTTGGGCGGCTACACCTTC	CASSSGLGGYTF
.	TRBV11-2	TRBJ2-2	TRBD1	TGTGCCAGCAGCCCCTTGCACAGGGGGGCCGGGGAGCTGTTTTTT	CASSPLHRGAGELFF
.	TRBV7-8	TRBJ2-5	TRBD1	TGTGCCAGCAGCCCCCGGACAGGGATAGAGACCCAGTACTTC	CASSPRTGIETQYF
.	TRBV11-3	TRBJ2-1	.	TGTGCCAGCAGCGGATCCAATGAGCAGTTCTTC	CASSGSNEQFF
.	TRBV7-3	TRBJ1-2	TRBD1	TGTGCCAGCAGCGACAGGGTTTCGAATGGCTACACCTTC	CASSDRVSNGYTF
.	TRBV2	TRBJ2-2	.	TGTGCCAGCAGTGTTCCCGGAGGATCCGGGGAGCTGTTTTTT	CASSVPGGSGELFF
.	TRBV6-1	TRBJ1-5	.	TGTGCCAGCAGATTACAGCTAGATGGAAATCAGCCCCAGCATTTT	CASRLQLDGNQPQHF